The rows below give T cell receptor beta chains drawn from one sample of a study of beta chain features in type 1 diabetes. The method was immunoSEQ multiplex PCR; TCRdb's version includes in-frame clones alone and lacks a portion of them. Seen here are about 340,000 clones, roughly 8.8% observed once, and the top ten hold roughly 1%. The sample consisted of central memory CD4+ T cells from blood. All receptors come from a man aged 25-45 years with type 1 diabetes. Both conserved end residues are part of each CDR3. A D gene is named only where the DNA matches it firmly. Clone size appears in some rows only: once, few, many, or a class for an expanded clone.

j_gene,d_gene,v_gene,abundance,CDR3nt,CDR3aa
TRBJ2-3,TRBD1,TRBV5-1,NA,TGCGCCAGCAGCCCCGGACAGGGAGCCGATACGCAGTATTTT,CASSPGQGADTQYF
TRBJ1-1,NA,TRBV28,few,TGTGCCAGCAGTCCATCCCATCACCGGGAGGCCGGACGTGACACTGAAGCTTTCTTT,CASSPSHHREAGRDTEAFF
TRBJ2-1,TRBD2,TRBV5-1,NA,TGCGCCAGCAGCCACATACTAGCGGGGGTCACCAATGAGCAGTTCTTC,CASSHILAGVTNEQFF
TRBJ2-5,TRBD1,TRBV16,few,TGTGCCAGCAGCCCAGATCACAGGGGGCGAGAGACCCAGTACTTC,CASSPDHRGRETQYF
TRBJ1-2,NA,TRBV25-1,NA,TGTGCCAGCAGTGAGCCAGGGGCCTACTATGGCTACACCTTC,CASSEPGAYYGYTF
TRBJ2-2,TRBD1,TRBV2,NA,TGTGCCAGCAGTGACGACAGGGTCCCCGGGGAGCTGTTTTTT,CASSDDRVPGELFF
TRBJ2-5,TRBD2,TRBV9,few,TGTGCCAGCACTCGGGGGGGCCCGGAGACCCAGTACTTC,CASTRGGPETQYF
TRBJ2-3,NA,TRBV6-6,NA,TGTGCCAGCAGTCATGGCACAGATACGCAGTATTTT,CASSHGTDTQYF
TRBJ2-5,TRBD1,TRBV23-1,few,TGCGCCAGCAGTCAATCCCCGTATAGACAGGGACCGCAAGAGACCCAGTACTTC,CASSQSPYRQGPQETQYF
TRBJ1-2,NA,TRBV2,NA,TGTGCCAGCAGTGAAGATGCTGGGCAGGGAGGAGTTGCTGGCTACACCTTC,CASSEDAGQGGVAGYTF
TRBJ2-7,TRBD2,TRBV14,few,TGTGCCAGCAGCCCCATAGCGGGGGGATCCTACGAGCAGTACTTC,CASSPIAGGSYEQYF
TRBJ1-5,NA,TRBV18,few,TGTGCCAGCTCACCGAACTGGGAAAAGCCCCAGCATTTT,CASSPNWEKPQHF
TRBJ1-2,NA,TRBV20-1,NA,TGCAGTGCAGGGACCGCGCCTGGCTACACCTTC,CSAGTAPGYTF
TRBJ2-1,TRBD1,TRBV5-1,NA,TGCGCCAGCAAACGGGACAGGGGCTACAATGAGCAGTTCTTC,CASKRDRGYNEQFF
TRBJ2-7,NA,TRBV7-2,NA,TGTGCCAGCAGCTTAGTTGCGGGGTTAGCCTACGAGCAGTACTTC,CASSLVAGLAYEQYF
TRBJ1-5,TRBD1,TRBV27,few,TGTGCCAGCAAAGGGACAGCCAATCAGCCCCAGCATTTT,CASKGTANQPQHF